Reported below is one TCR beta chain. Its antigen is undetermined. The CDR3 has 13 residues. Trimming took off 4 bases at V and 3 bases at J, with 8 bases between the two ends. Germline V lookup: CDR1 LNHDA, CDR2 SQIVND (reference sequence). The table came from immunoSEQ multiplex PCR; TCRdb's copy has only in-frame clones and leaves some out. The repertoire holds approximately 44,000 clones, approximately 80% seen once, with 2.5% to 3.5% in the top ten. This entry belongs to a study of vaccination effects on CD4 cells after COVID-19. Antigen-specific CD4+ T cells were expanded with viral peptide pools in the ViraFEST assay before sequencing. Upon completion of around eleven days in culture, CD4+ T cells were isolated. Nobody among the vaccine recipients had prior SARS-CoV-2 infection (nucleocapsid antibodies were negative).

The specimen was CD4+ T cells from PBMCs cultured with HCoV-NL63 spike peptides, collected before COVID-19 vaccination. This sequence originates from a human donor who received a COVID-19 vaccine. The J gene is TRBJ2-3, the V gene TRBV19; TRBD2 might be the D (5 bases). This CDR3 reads CASSTDWTDTQYF. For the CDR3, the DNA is TGTGCCAGTAGTACGGACTGGACAGATACGCAGTATTTT.